These T cell receptor beta chains were read from a single sample in a study of cytomegalovirus exposure and HLA in healthy donors. Sequencing was performed with immunoSEQ multiplex PCR; in TCRdb, only in-frame clones are kept and a portion is missing. Counted here are 180,000 or so clones, approximately 80% occurring once; the ten biggest clones make up about 0.77%. Material: PBMCs. The source is a woman aged 18-35 years in good health and CMV-seronegative. Each CDR3 is given with its conserved first and last residue. D genes are given only for firm matches. Expanded clones are given a class, and other clones once, few, many or no size at all.

V gene: TRBV10-1; D gene: TRBD2; clone size: -; J gene: TRBJ2-1; CDR3 DNA: TGCGCCAGCAGTGGGGCGGGAGCGGATGAGCAGTTCTTC; CDR3 protein: CASSGAGADEQFF
V gene: TRBV14; D gene: -; clone size: -; J gene: TRBJ2-5; CDR3 DNA: TGTGCCAGCAGAAGTGGCCAGGCGAACGCAGAGACCCAGTACTTC; CDR3 protein: CASRSGQANAETQYF
V gene: TRBV13; D gene: TRBD2; clone size: -; J gene: TRBJ2-3; CDR3 DNA: TGTGCCAGCAGCTCAAGTATGAGCGGGAGGGCCCAAGAGTATACGCAGTATTTT; CDR3 protein: CASSSSMSGRAQEYTQYF
V gene: TRBV10-3; D gene: TRBD2; clone size: -; J gene: TRBJ2-2; CDR3 DNA: TGTGCCATCAGTGCCGGGACTAGCGGGGGCACCGGGGAGCTGTTTTTT; CDR3 protein: CAISAGTSGGTGELFF
V gene: TRBV7-6; D gene: TRBD1; clone size: -; J gene: TRBJ2-5; CDR3 DNA: TGTGCCAGCAGCTCGGGGACAGGAGAGACCCAGTACTTC; CDR3 protein: CASSSGTGETQYF
V gene: TRBV6-4; D gene: TRBD2; clone size: -; J gene: TRBJ2-1; CDR3 DNA: TGTGCCAGCAGTGACCACGGAGCGGGAGGGGGCCACAATGAGCAGTTCTTC; CDR3 protein: CASSDHGAGGGHNEQFF
V gene: TRBV28; D gene: -; clone size: -; J gene: TRBJ2-7; CDR3 DNA: TGTGCCAGCAGTTCCCCAGGTTTCTACGAGCAGTACTTC; CDR3 protein: CASSSPGFYEQYF
V gene: TRBV5-8; D gene: -; clone size: -; J gene: TRBJ2-5; CDR3 DNA: TGTGCCAGCAGCTCCGACCGATCCAAAATTAGCGTGGGGACCCAGTACTTC; CDR3 protein: CASSSDRSKISVGTQYF
V gene: TRBV6-5; D gene: -; clone size: -; J gene: TRBJ2-2; CDR3 DNA: TGTGCCAGTAGGCCCCGGAGTTCGACCGGGGAGCTGTTTTTT; CDR3 protein: CASRPRSSTGELFF
V gene: TRBV5-1; D gene: TRBD2; clone size: -; J gene: TRBJ2-5; CDR3 DNA: TGCGCCAGCAGCAAACGACTAGCGGGAGGTGAGACCCAGTACTTC; CDR3 protein: CASSKRLAGGETQYF
V gene: TRBV5-1; D gene: TRBD2; clone size: -; J gene: TRBJ2-3; CDR3 DNA: TGCGCCAGCAGCTTCGTCGCGGGAGGTACCACAGATACGCAGTATTTT; CDR3 protein: CASSFVAGGTTDTQYF
V gene: TRBV7-9; D gene: -; clone size: -; J gene: TRBJ2-1; CDR3 DNA: TGTGCCAGCAGCTTGGGCCCCGGGAGTTTTTATGAGCAGTTCTTC; CDR3 protein: CASSLGPGSFYEQFF
V gene: TRBV30; D gene: TRBD1; clone size: -; J gene: TRBJ1-2; CDR3 DNA: TGTGCCTCGGCACCCTTGGGACAGGGGGCGCTTGGCTACACCTTC; CDR3 protein: CASAPLGQGALGYTF
V gene: TRBV5-1; D gene: -; clone size: few; J gene: TRBJ1-2; CDR3 DNA: TGCGCCAGCAGGAGTGAGCCAGGGGCTGCCTATGGCTACACCTTC; CDR3 protein: CASRSEPGAAYGYTF
V gene: TRBV18; D gene: TRBD2; clone size: -; J gene: TRBJ2-5; CDR3 DNA: TGTGCCAGCTCACCCCGTCTAGCGGGACAAGAGACCCAGTACTTC; CDR3 protein: CASSPRLAGQETQYF
V gene: TRBV28; D gene: -; clone size: -; J gene: TRBJ2-1; CDR3 DNA: TGTGCCAGCAGTTTACCCTCCCAGGGTGGTACCTACAATGAGCAGTTCTTC; CDR3 protein: CASSLPSQGGTYNEQFF
V gene: TRBV29-1; D gene: -; clone size: -; J gene: TRBJ2-2; CDR3 DNA: TGCAGCGTTGGCCTAGCTCGCACCGGGGAGCTGTTTTTT; CDR3 protein: CSVGLARTGELFF
V gene: TRBV14; D gene: TRBD2; clone size: -; J gene: TRBJ2-1; CDR3 DNA: TGTGCCAGCAGCGGGCTAGCGGCGAGGAATGAGCAGTTCTTC; CDR3 protein: CASSGLAARNEQFF
V gene: TRBV13; D gene: -; clone size: -; J gene: TRBJ2-7; CDR3 DNA: TGTGCCAGCGGACTGCATTCTTTCTACGAGCAGTACTTC; CDR3 protein: CASGLHSFYEQYF
V gene: TRBV4-2; D gene: TRBD2; clone size: -; J gene: TRBJ2-1; CDR3 DNA: TGTGCCAGCAGCCAAGTGAGCGGGAGGGCCCTGAATGAGCAGTTCTTC; CDR3 protein: CASSQVSGRALNEQFF
V gene: TRBV19; D gene: -; clone size: -; J gene: TRBJ1-2; CDR3 DNA: TGTGCCAGTACTACAGGGCTTAATGGCTACACCTTC; CDR3 protein: CASTTGLNGYTF
V gene: TRBV28; D gene: -; clone size: -; J gene: TRBJ2-7; CDR3 DNA: TGTGCCAGCAGCTACCGATACGAGCAGTACTTC; CDR3 protein: CASSYRYEQYF
V gene: TRBV28; D gene: -; clone size: -; J gene: TRBJ1-5; CDR3 DNA: TGTGCCAGCAGTCCTTCAGGGTCGGGCAATCAGCCCCAGCATTTT; CDR3 protein: CASSPSGSGNQPQHF
V gene: TRBV6-5; D gene: -; clone size: -; J gene: TRBJ1-1; CDR3 DNA: TGTGCCAGCAGTTACCGGGACACCACTGAAGCTTTCTTT; CDR3 protein: CASSYRDTTEAFF
V gene: TRBV7-2; D gene: -; clone size: once; J gene: TRBJ2-3; CDR3 DNA: TGTGCCAGCAGCTTAGCTATCGCGACAGATACGCAGTATTTT; CDR3 protein: CASSLAIATDTQYF
V gene: TRBV7-3; D gene: -; clone size: -; J gene: TRBJ2-1; CDR3 DNA: TGTGCCAGCAGCTCCTTGTCGGGGTGGCATGAGCAGTTCTTC; CDR3 protein: CASSSLSGWHEQFF
V gene: TRBV5-1; D gene: TRBD1; clone size: -; J gene: TRBJ1-4; CDR3 DNA: TGCGCCAGCAGCTTCAGGGGGCGTGATGAAAAACTGTTTTTT; CDR3 protein: CASSFRGRDEKLFF
V gene: TRBV7-9; D gene: TRBD1; clone size: -; J gene: TRBJ1-4; CDR3 DNA: TGTGCCAGCAGCTTAGACGACAGGGAGCTGCTGTTTTTT; CDR3 protein: CASSLDDRELLFF
V gene: TRBV7-2; D gene: -; clone size: -; J gene: TRBJ1-2; CDR3 DNA: TGTGCCAGCAGCCAGGCCGGGGGGTATGGCTACACCTTC; CDR3 protein: CASSQAGGYGYTF
V gene: TRBV5-1; D gene: TRBD2; clone size: -; J gene: TRBJ2-5; CDR3 DNA: TGCGCCAGCAGCTTGACTAGCGGGAGTCTTTATGAGCAGTACTTC; CDR3 protein: CASSLTSGSLYEQYF
V gene: TRBV5-1; D gene: TRBD1; clone size: once; J gene: TRBJ2-1; CDR3 DNA: TGCGCCAGCAGCGCGGGACAGGGGAGCTATGAGCAGTTCTTC; CDR3 protein: CASSAGQGSYEQFF
V gene: TRBV7-4; D gene: -; clone size: -; J gene: TRBJ2-7; CDR3 DNA: TGTGCCAGCAGTCCGCAATACGAGCAGTACTTC; CDR3 protein: CASSPQYEQYF
V gene: TRBV5-6; D gene: TRBD1; clone size: -; J gene: TRBJ2-7; CDR3 DNA: TGTGCCAGCAGATACGGGACAGGCTACGAGCAGTACTTC; CDR3 protein: CASRYGTGYEQYF
V gene: TRBV6-1; D gene: -; clone size: -; J gene: TRBJ1-4; CDR3 DNA: TGTGCCGGCAGTGAAAAGGGCCGGAGGGCGACAACTAATGAAAAACTGTTTTTT; CDR3 protein: CAGSEKGRRATTNEKLFF
V gene: TRBV11-2; D gene: TRBD2; clone size: -; J gene: TRBJ2-7; CDR3 DNA: TGTGCCAGCAGGTTAGCGGGAGGGCCCCCCCACGAGCAGTACTTC; CDR3 protein: CASRLAGGPPHEQYF
V gene: TRBV11-2; D gene: TRBD2; clone size: -; J gene: TRBJ2-3; CDR3 DNA: TGTGCCAGCAGCCAAGGACTAGCGGGGGCCTTCGGCACAGATACGCAGTATTTT; CDR3 protein: CASSQGLAGAFGTDTQYF
V gene: TRBV30; D gene: -; clone size: -; J gene: TRBJ1-3; CDR3 DNA: TGTGCCTGGAGCAGACAACACGCCATATATTTT; CDR3 protein: CAWSRQHAIYF
V gene: TRBV5-4; D gene: -; clone size: -; J gene: TRBJ1-3; CDR3 DNA: TGTGCCAGCAGCTGGCAGGGCGGACCCTCTGGAAACACCATATATTTT; CDR3 protein: CASSWQGGPSGNTIYF
V gene: TRBV28; D gene: -; clone size: -; J gene: TRBJ2-5; CDR3 DNA: TGTGCCAGCAGTTTATGGAGAAGCTCCGGGGAGACCCAGTACTTC; CDR3 protein: CASSLWRSSGETQYF
V gene: TRBV18; D gene: TRBD2; clone size: -; J gene: TRBJ2-7; CDR3 DNA: TGTGCCAGCTCACCCACTAGCGGGAGCTCCGGGGAGCAGTACTTC; CDR3 protein: CASSPTSGSSGEQYF
V gene: TRBV9; D gene: TRBD2; clone size: -; J gene: TRBJ2-1; CDR3 DNA: TGTGCCAGCAGCGTAGGGACTAGCGGGACCAATGAGCAGTTCTTC; CDR3 protein: CASSVGTSGTNEQFF
V gene: TRBV11-3; D gene: -; clone size: -; J gene: TRBJ2-1; CDR3 DNA: TGTGCCAGCAGTCGTCCCGGGGGGCGAGGCAATGAGCAGTTCTTC; CDR3 protein: CASSRPGGRGNEQFF
V gene: TRBV28; D gene: TRBD1; clone size: -; J gene: TRBJ2-5; CDR3 DNA: TGTGCCAGCAAGACAGGGGGAAAACTGGAGACCCAGTACTTC; CDR3 protein: CASKTGGKLETQYF
V gene: TRBV27; D gene: TRBD1; clone size: -; J gene: TRBJ2-7; CDR3 DNA: TGTGCCAGCATGGCCCTAACAGGGGGCGGGGACGAGCAGTACTTC; CDR3 protein: CASMALTGGGDEQYF
V gene: TRBV6-4; D gene: -; clone size: -; J gene: TRBJ2-7; CDR3 DNA: TGTGCCAGCAAGGCAACAGGGAGCTCCTACGAGCAGTACTTC; CDR3 protein: CASKATGSSYEQYF
V gene: TRBV29-1; D gene: -; clone size: many; J gene: TRBJ1-1; CDR3 DNA: TGCAGCGTTGAATCGGCCAGGTCGGCTTTCTTT; CDR3 protein: CSVESARSAFF
V gene: TRBV4-1; D gene: -; clone size: -; J gene: TRBJ2-7; CDR3 DNA: TGCGCCAGCAGTACACAGAATTCTCCCTACGAGCAGTACTTC; CDR3 protein: CASSTQNSPYEQYF
V gene: TRBV4-3; D gene: TRBD1; clone size: -; J gene: TRBJ1-2; CDR3 DNA: TGCGCCAGCAGCCAGGACAGGGGCTATGGCTACACCTTC; CDR3 protein: CASSQDRGYGYTF
V gene: TRBV5-4; D gene: TRBD2; clone size: -; J gene: TRBJ2-2; CDR3 DNA: TGTGCCAGCAGCCCTGGGCTAGCGGGGGGCGGGGAGCTGTTTTTT; CDR3 protein: CASSPGLAGGGELFF
V gene: TRBV27; D gene: -; clone size: once; J gene: TRBJ1-1; CDR3 DNA: TGTGCCAGCAGCCATCCCGGGATTGAAGCTTTCTTT; CDR3 protein: CASSHPGIEAFF
V gene: TRBV7-3; D gene: -; clone size: -; J gene: TRBJ2-3; CDR3 DNA: TGTGCCAGCAGCTCCTACCACGCAGATACGCAGTATTTT; CDR3 protein: CASSSYHADTQYF
V gene: TRBV2; D gene: TRBD1; clone size: -; J gene: TRBJ1-2; CDR3 DNA: TGTGCCAGCACCTTGGGACAGGGGAACTATGGCTACACCTTC; CDR3 protein: CASTLGQGNYGYTF